Detailed here is one T cell receptor beta chain. In the original processing: Researchers report that nucleated cell counts were estimated from reference gene primer amplification. The table came from immunoSEQ multiplex PCR; TCRdb's copy has only in-frame clones and leaves some out. V and J calls and clone size follow that table, whereas D and trimming were derived from the DNA. The sample includes over 50,000 clones, 82% seen only once; the top ten take 14% to 15%. The data originate from a study of blood T cell repertoires in COVID-19. Germline assignment: CDR1 SGDLS and CDR2 YYNGEE. Trimming stripped 4 bases from V and 13 bases from J, with 15 bases between. This CDR3 is 13 amino acids long.

The J gene is TRBJ1-6, the V gene TRBV9; D gene unclear. The sequence derives from a human donor in a cohort sampled during active COVID-19. The specimen was peripheral blood. Here the CDR3 reads CASSTRPKTPLHF. The DNA for the CDR3 is TGTGCCAGCAGCACGCGACCTAAGACTCCCCTCCACTTT.